A single sample is the source of the 13 T cell receptor beta chains below, sequenced in a study of patients and donors after allogeneic stem cell transplantation. TCRdb itself ran the RT-PCR reads through MiXCR, one entry per CDR3 protein. The sample has about a million distinct CDR3 sequences, roughly 18% seen once; the top ten hold 5.5% to 6.5%. The sequencing input was blood, either unsorted or a sorted T cell fraction (not recorded which). The receptors stem from a human donor who was either an allogeneic HSCT recipient or a stem cell or donor lymphocyte infusion donor (not recorded which). It is not recorded whose cells these are; they may come from a transplant donor.

The V gene is TRBV10-3, the J gene TRBJ2-7; 10 positions match TRBD1. The CDR3 spans 14 residues. The germline gives CDR1 ENHRY, CDR2 SYGVKD. V trimming: 5 bases; J trimming: 6 bases; junction bases outside the gene matches: 7. The CDR3, as DNA: TGTGCCATCAGTACCGGGACAGGGGTATTCGAGCAGTACTTC. This sequence encodes CAISTGTGVFEQYF.

Regarding this clonotype: Possible read error: a much larger clone is one base away. This chain joins TRBV15 and TRBJ2-3; no firm D call. The germline V gene has CDR1 LNHNV and CDR2 YYDKDF (reference sequence). The CDR3 has 15 residues. CDR3 coding DNA: TGTGCCACCAGCAGAGATTGGTTAGCCCCAGATACGAAGTATTTT. The encoded protein is CATSRDWLAPDTKYF.

The gene calls are TRBV18 and TRBJ1-1; perhaps TRBD1 as D (5 bases). The length of the CDR3 is 13 residues. The V and J ends lost 4 bases and 3 bases respectively, with 9 bases between them. CDR1 is KGHSH and CDR2 is LQKENI in the germline V gene. The CDR3 sequence: CASSQGMDTEAFF. The CDR3, as DNA: TGTGCCAGCTCACAGGGGATGGACACTGAAGCTTTCTTT. The full variable domain, rest sourced from reference TRBV18 and TRBJ1-1, is NAGVMQNPRHLVRRRGQEARLRCSPMKGHSHVYWYRQLPEEGLKFMVYLQKENIIDESGMPKERFSAEFPKEGPSILRIQQVVRGDSAAYFCASSQGMDTEAFFGQGTRLTVV.

This clonotype showed up just a few times. The CDR3 DNA reads TGTGCCAGCAGCGTAGCACTAGGTTCCTACGAGCAGTACTTC. This gives the protein CASSVALGSYEQYF. The J gene is TRBJ2-7, the V gene TRBV9; D perhaps matches TRBD2 (5 bases). V lost 0 bases and J 1 base, leaving 8 bases between the germline ends. CDR1 SGDLS and CDR2 YYNGEE come from the germline V gene. The CDR3 covers 14 residues. Combining the CDR3 with reference TRBV9 and TRBJ2-7 gives the whole variable domain DSGVTQTPKHLITATGQRVTLRCSPRSGDLSVYWYQQSLDQGLQFLIQYYNGEERAKGNILERFSAQQFPDLHSELNLSSLELGDSALYFCASSVALGSYEQYFGPGTRLTVT.

The chain combines TRBV6-6 with TRBJ1-5, with D maybe TRBD1 (5 bases). The V gene's germline CDR1 is MNHNY and CDR2 SVGAGI (reference sequence). Trimming pared 7 bases from V and 5 bases from J, leaving 9 bases between. The length of the CDR3 is 12 residues. This CDR3 is CASTRGHQPQHF. The CDR3 bases are TGTGCCAGCACTAGGGGCCATCAGCCCCAGCATTTT.

A word on this clonotype: The junction departs from germline at one end; a sequencing error may be responsible. The V gene is TRBV7-7, the J gene TRBJ2-5; 10 nucleotides line up with TRBD1. CDR1 is SSHAT, CDR2 FNYEAQ, per germline (reference sequence). The CDR3 sequence is 15 residues long. CDR3 in DNA: TGTGCTAGCAGCTTACCAGACAGGGGGCCAGAGACCCAGTACTTC. Translated: CASSLPDRGPETQYF.

The chain is built from TRBV29-1 and TRBJ2-3; 13 nucleotides match TRBD2. The germline V gene encodes CDR1 SQVTM and CDR2 ANQGSEA. J gave up 1 base and V 6 bases, and 4 bases lay outside the gene matches. This CDR3 comprises 15 residues. The CDR3 is CSVLGLAGGTDTQYF. The CDR3 DNA is TGCAGCGTCTTAGGACTAGCGGGGGGCACAGATACGCAGTATTTT.

This clonotype came up once. The V gene is TRBV7-2, the J gene TRBJ2-5; 7 bases align to TRBD2. From germline, CDR1 is SGHTA and CDR2 FQGNSA. This CDR3 has 16 amino acids. J lost 0 bases, V lost 0 bases, and 4 bases had no gene match. In DNA, the CDR3 is TGTGCCAGCAGCTTAGCGGGCAGCGGGGACCAAGAGACCCAGTACTTC. Protein sequence: CASSLAGSGDQETQYF.

The table lists this clonotype with a few counts. This chain links TRBV12-3 or TRBV12-4 with TRBJ1-2, with a tentative D call TRBD1 (5 bases). The ends were cut back, 11 bases at V and 8 bases at J, with 12 bases in the middle. CDR3 length: 10 residues. The CDR3 nucleotides are TGTGCCCCGGGGGGGTCGGGCTACACCTTC. It codes for CAPGGSGYTF.

The J gene is TRBJ1-6, the V gene TRBV5-8; 9 nucleotides agree with TRBD1. This CDR3 is 14 amino acids long. Per the germline V gene, CDR1 is SGHTS and CDR2 is YDEGEE. Losses at the gene ends were 1 base for V and 14 bases for J; bases not matched to a gene: 7. The CDR3 sequence: CASSLPGQGRSLHF. CDR3 in DNA: TGTGCCAGCAGCTTGCCGGGACAGGGTCGATCCCTCCACTTT.

This clonotype was seen a handful of times. The chain recombines TRBV5-1 with TRBJ1-2; D might be TRBD1 (5 bases). The CDR3 consists of 14 residues. Trimming took off 0 bases at V and 5 bases at J, with 11 bases between the two ends. Germline V CDR1 and CDR2: SGHRS, YFSETQ. The CDR3 region is CASSLEWGRYGYTF. The CDR3 DNA reads as TGCGCCAGCAGCTTGGAATGGGGGAGGTATGGCTACACCTTC. The complete variable domain, with remaining parts taken from reference TRBV5-1 and TRBJ1-2, reads KAGVTQTPRYLIKTRGQQVTLSCSPISGHRSVSWYQQTPGQGLQFLFEYFSETQRNKGNFPGRFSGRQFSNSRSEMNVSTLELGDSALYLCASSLEWGRYGYTFGSGTRLTVV.

The gene calls are TRBV4-2 and TRBJ1-2; the D is unclear. V was cut by 4 bases and J by 3 bases, with 15 bases left in between. The germline V gene has CDR1 LGHNA and CDR2 YNFKEQ. CDR3 length equals 15 residues. CDR3 DNA sequence: TGTGCCAGCAGCCCAAACGCGGGGTCTGACTATGGCTACACCTTC. This encodes CASSPNAGSDYGYTF.

This clonotype was found a few times. The V gene is TRBV7-3, the J gene TRBJ2-1; 14 bases agree with TRBD2. V lost 5 bases and J lost 1; bases outside the gene matches: 13. The CDR3 is 20 amino acids. Germline CDR1 SGHTA, CDR2 FQGTGA. The CDR3 here is CASSKPGTSGRSVSYNEQFF. CDR3 DNA: TGTGCCAGCAGCAAACCCGGGACTAGCGGGAGAAGTGTATCCTACAATGAGCAGTTCTTC. Looking up the rest from reference TRBV7-3 and TRBJ2-1 gives the full variable domain: GAGVSQTPSNKVTEKGKYVELRCDPISGHTALYWYRQSLGQGPEFLIYFQGTGAADDSGLPNDRFFAVRPEGSVSTLKIQRTERGDSAVYLCASSKPGTSGRSVSYNEQFFGPGTRLTVL.